This T cell receptor (beta chain) was captured by sequencing in a study of cytomegalovirus exposure and HLA in healthy donors. Study details: Sequencing of 150 million to 200 million T cells in an earlier analysis found 100 million to 140 million unique TCR beta sequences.

With regard to this clone: Its target is not known.

Study observations and caveats: The authors later found TCR association rates varying by HLA locus, with DRB1 most and HLA-C fewest. A likely sequencing artifact accounted for one observed cluster of highly shared sequence variants. The authors later found HLA-associated TCR beta chains more clonally expanded than equally common others.

Both 60 Vbeta primers and 13 Jbeta primers went into the PCR. Here immunoSEQ multiplex PCR was the method, and the copy in TCRdb shows in-frame clones only, minus some. The sample comprises under 200,000 clones, 76% of which are singletons, and 0.75% to 0.8% rests with the top ten. V was shortened by 8 bases and J by 7 bases, with 18 bases between the two germline ends. There are 14 residues in the CDR3. CDR1 MNHNS and CDR2 SASEGT come from the germline V gene. Sequences were obtained from PBMCs. The receptor was isolated from a female donor in good health and CMV-seronegative. The V gene is TRBV6-1, the J gene TRBJ2-1; perhaps TRBD1 as D (5 bases). Here the CDR3 reads CASHRQTSRNEQFF. The CDR3 DNA reads as TGTGCCAGCCACAGACAGACCAGCAGGAATGAGCAGTTCTTC.